In its sample, the clone carrying this T cell receptor (beta chain) was seen many times. Its antigen is unknown. Sequencing used immunoSEQ multiplex PCR; TCRdb keeps in-frame clones, though not all of them. The table shows 85,000 to 90,000 clones, with roughly 88% occurring only once. The sample comes from a study of T cell responses to AZD1222 COVID-19 vaccine. About the study: Second-dose intervals of approximately 4 or approximately 12 weeks were pooled. Findings and limits, study-wide: Spike-specific TCR breadth and depth were elevated following two AZD1222 doses. Baseline serology detected seropositivity in only a handful of AZD1222 recipients.

With 5 bases removed from V and 4 bases from J, the gap between germline ends came to 8 bases. The CDR3 runs to 13 residues. Looked up from germline, CDR1 is SGHTA and CDR2 is FQGTGA. This chain uses TRBV7-3 with TRBJ2-2, with D uncertain. Sample: peripheral blood, taken on day 0 of AZD1222 vaccination. The sequence was collected from an adult in good health. CDR3 protein: CASSKQGTGELFF. The CDR3 nucleotides are TGTGCCAGCAGCAAACAAGGCACCGGGGAGCTGTTTTTT.